This is a list of T cell receptor beta chains from one sample in a study of resident and recirculating memory T cells in vitiligo. The method was immunoSEQ multiplex PCR; TCRdb's version includes in-frame clones alone and lacks a portion of them. The data show fewer than 85,000 clones, 92% seen once. Sequencing used blood. The receptor source for this set is a male donor with vitiligo. The CDR3 runs from the conserved cysteine through the conserved F or W. Fields, in order: V gene, D gene, J gene, clone size, CDR3 protein, CDR3 DNA. A D gene is named only where the DNA matches it firmly. The listing skips clone size in some rows; elsewhere it reads once, few, many or a size class.

TRBV7-3	-	TRBJ2-1	-	CASSSGLGTARTGNEQFF	TGTGCCAGCAGCTCGGGACTAGGGACAGCCCGAACGGGGAATGAGCAGTTCTTC
TRBV19	TRBD2	TRBJ2-3	-	CATGTGGGTDTQYF	TGTGCCACGGGCACGGGGGGGGGCACAGATACGCAGTATTTT
TRBV6-5	TRBD1	TRBJ2-1	-	CASSTGGQDNEQFF	TGTGCCAGCAGTACAGGGGGCCAGGACAATGAGCAGTTCTTC
TRBV4-1	-	TRBJ1-4	-	CASSQLVNEKLFF	TGCGCCAGCAGCCAGCTAGTTAATGAAAAACTGTTTTTT
TRBV7-2	-	TRBJ1-3	-	CASSSQGSGNTIYF	TGTGCCAGCAGCTCACAGGGCTCTGGAAACACCATATATTTT
TRBV28	-	TRBJ1-4	-	CASSLPPGSPNEKLFF	TGTGCCAGCAGTTTACCTCCAGGGTCGCCTAATGAAAAACTGTTTTTT
TRBV7-3	TRBD1	TRBJ2-6	-	CASSRDSSSGANVLTF	TGTGCCAGCTCCAGGGACAGCAGCTCTGGGGCCAACGTCCTGACTTTC
TRBV9	-	TRBJ1-3	-	CASSPTGRGRGNTIYF	TGTGCCAGCAGCCCTACGGGGAGGGGAAGAGGAAACACCATATATTTT
TRBV19	TRBD1	TRBJ1-1	-	CASTRQGRGNTEAFF	TGTGCCAGTACTAGACAGGGTCGAGGCAACACTGAAGCTTTCTTT
TRBV18	-	TRBJ1-2	once	CASSPPGHFNYGYTF	TGTGCCAGCTCACCTCCGGGACACTTCAACTATGGCTACACCTTC
TRBV19	-	TRBJ2-3	-	CASTLAEANTDTQYF	TGTGCCAGTACCTTAGCGGAGGCGAACACAGATACGCAGTATTTT
TRBV19	-	TRBJ2-7	-	CASMGSYEQYF	TGTGCCAGTATGGGCAGCTACGAGCAGTACTTC
TRBV14	-	TRBJ1-2	-	CASSQVGQYYGYTF	TGTGCCAGCAGCCAAGTTGGACAATATTATGGCTACACCTTC
TRBV10-2	-	TRBJ1-5	-	CASSTGTDQPQHF	TGCGCCAGCAGTACAGGTACCGATCAGCCCCAGCATTTT
TRBV11-2	TRBD1	TRBJ1-2	-	CASSSDRGGGYTF	TGTGCCAGCAGCTCCGACAGGGGAGGAGGCTACACCTTC
TRBV9	-	TRBJ1-3	-	CASSEGGNPSGNTIYF	TGTGCCAGCTCCGAGGGGGGGAATCCATCTGGAAACACCATATATTTT
TRBV28	TRBD2	TRBJ2-5	-	CASSLGLAGVETQYF	TGTGCCAGCAGCCTGGGACTAGCGGGAGTGGAGACCCAGTACTTC
TRBV27	-	TRBJ1-2	-	CASSLGQGSYNYGYTF	TGTGCCAGCAGTTTAGGTCAGGGGTCATATAACTATGGCTACACCTTC
TRBV27	-	TRBJ2-7	-	CASSVTLPGAYEQYF	TGTGCCAGCAGTGTGACCCTACCCGGGGCCTACGAGCAGTACTTC
TRBV18	TRBD1	TRBJ1-3	-	CASSPGTDSGNTIYF	TGTGCCAGCTCACCAGGGACAGACTCTGGAAACACCATATATTTT
TRBV6-5	-	TRBJ2-7	once	CASSYSGLAYEQYF	TGTGCCAGCAGTTACTCTGGCCTAGCCTACGAGCAGTACTTC
TRBV4-1	-	TRBJ2-4	once	CASSHALRGAKNIQYF	TGCGCCAGCAGCCACGCTCTACGGGGAGCCAAAAACATTCAGTACTTC
TRBV28	TRBD2	TRBJ2-5	-	CASSRYSLAGGWLTQYF	TGTGCCAGCAGTCGCTACTCACTAGCGGGAGGTTGGTTAACCCAGTACTTC
TRBV27	-	TRBJ2-4	-	CASSSLAELPVNIQYF	TGTGCCAGCAGTTCCTTAGCGGAACTGCCCGTAAACATTCAGTACTTC
TRBV2	-	TRBJ1-2	-	CASSDGQTSTYGYTF	TGTGCCAGCAGTGATGGGCAGACCTCTACCTATGGCTACACCTTC
TRBV7-3	-	TRBJ2-1	few	CASSPRRSSSHEQFF	TGTGCCAGCAGCCCAAGGCGGAGCAGTTCCCATGAGCAGTTCTTC
TRBV2	TRBD2	TRBJ2-7	-	CASRRGTSGTYEQYF	TGTGCCAGCAGACGAGGGACTAGCGGTACCTACGAGCAGTACTTC
TRBV2	-	TRBJ2-7	-	CASRRGTSGGEQYF	TGTGCCAGCAGGAGGGGGACCTCAGGAGGCGAGCAGTACTTC
TRBV14	-	TRBJ1-2	-	CASSPLGANYGYTF	TGTGCCAGCAGCCCCCTGGGGGCGAACTATGGCTACACCTTC
TRBV11-2	-	TRBJ2-6	once	CASSLGGTGANVLTF	TGTGCCAGCAGCTTGGGGGGTACCGGGGCCAACGTCCTGACTTTC
TRBV5-1	TRBD1	TRBJ2-5	-	CASSNSPGGQETQYF	TGCGCCAGCAGCAATTCTCCAGGGGGCCAAGAGACCCAGTACTTC
TRBV10-2	-	TRBJ2-7	-	CASSEIGQSSYEQYF	TGCGCCAGCAGTGAAATAGGACAGAGCTCCTACGAGCAGTACTTC
TRBV27	TRBD1	TRBJ1-1	-	CASSYTGGTEAFF	TGTGCCAGCAGTTATACAGGGGGCACTGAAGCTTTCTTT
TRBV28	-	TRBJ2-7	-	CASESSYEQYF	TGTGCCAGCGAGAGCTCCTACGAGCAGTACTTC
TRBV30	-	TRBJ1-2	-	CAWSVVFGSSFGGYTF	TGTGCCTGGAGTGTGGTATTTGGGAGTAGCTTCGGTGGCTACACCTTC
TRBV9	-	TRBJ2-3	few	CASSGGERDTQYF	TGTGCCAGCAGCGGGGGAGAAAGAGATACGCAGTATTTT
TRBV30	-	TRBJ1-1	once	CAWRQGNTEAFF	TGTGCCTGGAGGCAGGGGAACACTGAAGCTTTCTTT
TRBV7-9	TRBD2	TRBJ2-5	-	CATRLGETSGSQETQYF	TGTGCCACCCGCCTGGGGGAGACTAGCGGATCACAAGAGACCCAGTACTTC
TRBV7-2	-	TRBJ1-1	-	CASSLVGSTKGNTEAFF	TGTGCCAGCAGCTTAGTGGGATCGACTAAAGGGAACACTGAAGCTTTCTTT
TRBV6-4	TRBD2	TRBJ2-5	-	CASSESGLAGLETQYF	TGTGCCAGCAGTGAATCCGGACTAGCGGGATTGGAGACCCAGTACTTC
TRBV28	-	TRBJ2-1	-	CASNPRDWSYNEQFF	TGTGCCAGCAACCCCAGGGATTGGTCCTACAATGAGCAGTTCTTC
TRBV7-2	-	TRBJ2-7	-	CASSSPVAAYEQYF	TGTGCCAGCAGTTCCCCCGTGGCCGCCTACGAGCAGTACTTC
TRBV2	TRBD1	TRBJ1-2	-	CASSDRGYYGYTF	TGTGCCAGCAGTGACAGGGGGTACTATGGCTACACCTTC
TRBV2	-	TRBJ1-4	once	CASRTGEALNEKLFF	TGTGCCAGCAGGACCGGGGAGGCCCTAAATGAAAAACTGTTTTTT
TRBV27	-	TRBJ2-2	-	CASRYYPNTGELFF	TGTGCCAGCAGGTACTACCCGAACACCGGGGAGCTGTTTTTT
TRBV9	TRBD2	TRBJ2-1	-	CASSVTSGLYNEQFF	TGTGCCAGCAGCGTAACTAGCGGGCTTTACAATGAGCAGTTCTTC
TRBV9	TRBD1	TRBJ2-2	-	CASSVQTGGNTGELFF	TGTGCCAGCAGCGTACAGACAGGGGGTAACACCGGGGAGCTGTTTTTT
TRBV6-5	TRBD1	TRBJ2-2	-	CASRTGGSGELFF	TGTGCCAGCAGAACAGGGGGCTCCGGGGAGCTGTTTTTT